One sample yielded the 13 T cell receptor beta chains listed below, sequenced in a study of technical replicates of blood from a few donors. Clones were sequenced by immunoSEQ multiplex PCR, and TCRdb holds only the in-frame ones, with some missing. The repertoire holds tens of thousands of clones, with roughly 94% as singletons. Source material: T cells isolated from PBMCs. All receptors derive from a human donor in good health.

The rearrangement uses TRBV6-5 and TRBJ2-1, with a weak D call TRBD2 (6 bases). This CDR3 spans 8 amino acids. The germline V gene encodes CDR1 MNHEY and CDR2 SVGAGI. The CDR3 sequence: CTREEQFF. The CDR3 DNA follows: TGTACCCGGGAGGAGCAGTTCTTC.

The chain is built from TRBV5-1 and TRBJ2-1; 7 bases map to TRBD1. This CDR3 contains 16 residues. Germline trimming cut 0 bases from V and 0 bases from J; bases unmatched to any gene: 3. CDR1 and CDR2 (germline): SGHRS, YFSETQ. In nucleotides, the CDR3 is TGCGCCAGCAGCTTGGAAGGGGGCGCCTCCTACAATGAGCAGTTCTTC. Translating gives CASSLEGGASYNEQFF.

J is TRBJ1-1 and V is TRBV25-1; 7 bases agree with TRBD1. The trim removed 5 bases at V and 0 bases at J, leaving 6 bases unmatched. Germline lookup yields CDR1 MGHDK and CDR2 SYGVNS. The CDR3 contains 15 residues. For the CDR3, the DNA is TGTGCCAGCAGTCCGCCGGGACAGTTGAACACTGAAGCTTTCTTT. This encodes CASSPPGQLNTEAFF.

The genes are TRBV5-4 and TRBJ1-2; 9 bases agree with TRBD1. Germline loops: CDR1 SGHNT, CDR2 YYREEE (reference sequence). The junction had 8 bases not matched to a gene; V was cut back by 1 base and J by 4 bases. The CDR3 sequence is 16 residues long. This CDR3 is CASSLWDRAVVYGYTF. In DNA, the CDR3 is TGTGCCAGCAGCTTGTGGGACAGGGCGGTTGTCTATGGCTACACCTTC.

V usage is TRBV30 and J usage is TRBJ1-2, with D possibly being TRBD1 (5 bases). CDR1 is GTSNPN, CDR2 SVGIG, per germline (reference sequence). The V end was cut by 4 bases, the J end by 2 bases, with 8 bases between. The CDR3 sequence is 12 residues long. CDR3 in amino acids: CAWNNRNYGYTF. CDR3 coding DNA: TGTGCCTGGAACAACAGGAACTATGGCTACACCTTC.

The chain carries TRBV6-5 and TRBJ1-4; 7 bases are shared with TRBD1. After removal of 6 bases from V and 3 bases from J, the junction contained 10 bases not matched to a gene. The germline gives CDR1 MNHEY, CDR2 SVGAGI. CDR3 size: 16 residues. The CDR3 DNA reads as TGTGCCAGCAGATACGCCACAGGGGCCCCTAATGAAAAACTGTTTTTT. Its protein product is CASRYATGAPNEKLFF.

The chain is built from TRBV9 and TRBJ1-2; D might be TRBD1 (6 bases). CDR1 and CDR2 (germline): SGDLS, YYNGEE. CDR3 length equals 15 residues. V was shortened by 0 bases and J by 4 bases, with 13 bases between the two germline ends. CDR3 nucleotide sequence: TGTGCCAGCAGCGTAGAGGTCAGGGGCACCTATGGCTACACCTTC. Residues: CASSVEVRGTYGYTF.

Only one count was recorded for this clone. V gene TRBV27 combines with J gene TRBJ2-5; 10 bases match TRBD2. V trimming: 6 bases; J trimming: 5 bases; junction bases outside the gene matches: 21. The CDR3 is 19 amino acids. Germline V lookup: CDR1 MNHEY, CDR2 SMNVEV (reference sequence). This CDR3 is CASRPLGAGAGGLRETQYF. CDR3 nucleotide sequence: TGTGCCAGCAGGCCCCTGGGTGCGGGAGCGGGAGGGCTCCGGGAGACCCAGTACTTC.

Details on this clone: Germline is not matched at one junction end, which may reflect a read error. The rearrangement uses TRBV7-7 and TRBJ2-3, with 12 bases identical to TRBD2. There are 16 residues in the CDR3. CDR1 and CDR2 (germline): SSHAT, FNYEAQ (reference sequence). The CDR3 spells CASSPGLAGSTDTQYF. The DNA for the CDR3 is TGTGCTAGCAGCCCAGGACTAGCGGGGAGCACAGATACGCAGTATTTT.

For the CDR3, the DNA is TGTGCCAGCAGTTGGGACAGGGGCCACTCTGGGGCCAACGTCCTGACTTTC. It encodes CASSWDRGHSGANVLTF. This chain uses TRBV28 with TRBJ2-6; 10 bases match TRBD1. The trim removed 4 bases at V and 0 bases at J, leaving 3 bases unmatched. Germline loops: CDR1 MDHEN, CDR2 SYDVKM. The CDR3 contains 17 residues.

This clone came up once. This chain joins TRBV4-1 and TRBJ1-1, with 7 bases matching TRBD1. CDR3 length equals 16 residues. V lost 0 bases to trimming and J lost 5 bases; unmatched junction nucleotides: 9. From germline, CDR1 is MGHRA and CDR2 YSYEKL. The CDR3: CASSQDSATGRTEAFF. CDR3 nucleotides: TGCGCCAGCAGCCAAGACTCAGCGACAGGGAGAACTGAAGCTTTCTTT.

This chain links TRBV5-5 with TRBJ2-5, with TRBD2 as a possible D gene (6 bases). V was trimmed by 4 bases and J by 5 bases, leaving 18 bases between them. Per the germline V gene, CDR1 is SGHKS and CDR2 is YYEKEE (reference sequence). This CDR3 is 15 amino acids long. CDR3 bases: TGTGCCAGCAGCGGAACGGGACTCCGTTTGGAGACCCAGTACTTC. The encoded protein is CASSGTGLRLETQYF. The full variable domain, with the rest looked up from reference TRBV5-5 and TRBJ2-5, is DAGVTQSPTHLIKTRGQQVTLRCSPISGHKSVSWYQQVLGQGPQFIFQYYEKEERGRGNFPDRFSARQFPNYSSELNVNALLLGDSALYLCASSGTGLRLETQYFGPGTRLLVL.

This rearrangement joins TRBV2 to TRBJ2-1, with 7 bases aligning to TRBD2. This CDR3 comprises 13 residues. In germline, CDR1 is SNHLY, CDR2 FYNNEI. The V segment lost 6 bases and the J segment 5 bases; nucleotides outside the gene matches: 4. As DNA, the CDR3 is TGTGCCAGCAGCTGGGGGGGGGACAATGAGCAGTTCTTC. Translated: CASSWGGDNEQFF.